What follows are 9 T cell receptor beta chains derived from one specimen sequenced in a study of blood T cell repertoires in COVID-19. The table came from immunoSEQ multiplex PCR; TCRdb's copy has only in-frame clones and leaves some out. Among about 150,000 clones, around 91% were seen once, and the ten largest hold approximately 2.8%. Sequenced input: peripheral blood. The receptors were sampled from a woman aged 55 to 70 with active COVID-19.

The rearrangement joins TRBV7-2 to TRBJ1-1; D may be TRBD1 (5 bases). Germline CDR1 is SGHTA and CDR2 is FQGNSA. Trimming shortened V by 8 bases and J by 1 base, and 17 bases separated the two germline ends. This CDR3 has 15 residues. CDR3 coding DNA: TGTGCCAGCGTCTCGACCTGGGGGGAGAACACTGAAGCTTTCTTT. Translation gives CASVSTWGENTEAFF.

J is TRBJ2-1 and V is TRBV7-2, with TRBD2 as a possible D gene (5 bases). The ends were cut back, 3 bases at V and 8 bases at J, with 11 bases in the middle. This CDR3 region has 13 residues. Germline V gene data show CDR1 as SGHTA and CDR2 as FQGNSA. The CDR3 sequence: CASSFFEGYEQFF. CDR3 nucleotides: TGTGCCAGCAGCTTCTTTGAGGGCTATGAGCAGTTCTTC.

The J gene is TRBJ2-2, the V gene TRBV2; D gene ambiguous. The CDR3 runs to 13 residues. Trimming stripped 1 base from V and 5 bases from J, with 5 bases between. The germline gives CDR1 SNHLY, CDR2 FYNNEI. In DNA form, the CDR3 reads TGTGCCAGCAGTGAAGTCCCAACCGGGGAGCTGTTTTTT. Translated: CASSEVPTGELFF.

The CDR3 nucleotides read TGCAGTGCTAGTCGACTAGCGGGTGGGTACAATGAGCAGTTCTTC. It translates to CSASRLAGGYNEQFF. V usage is TRBV20-1 and J usage is TRBJ2-1; the match to TRBD2 covers 10 bases. The germline CDR1 and CDR2 sequences are DFQATT and SNEGSKA (reference sequence). The length of the CDR3 is 15 residues. After removal of 3 bases from V and 4 bases from J, the junction contained 6 bases not matched to a gene.

The rearrangement links TRBV18 to TRBJ2-1, with 15 bases matching TRBD2. The J segment lost 6 bases and the V segment lost 0 bases, leaving 3 bases of the junction unmatched. The CDR3 spans 17 residues. Germline-derived CDR1 and CDR2 are KGHSH and LQKENI. Here the CDR3 reads CASSPPGLAGGGNEQFF. For the CDR3, the DNA is TGTGCCAGCTCACCACCCGGACTAGCGGGAGGGGGCAATGAGCAGTTCTTC.

This chain joins TRBV4-3 and TRBJ2-3; 7 bases are a match to TRBD1. CDR1 is LGHNA and CDR2 is YSLEER in the germline V gene. The length of the CDR3 is 17 residues. J gave up 4 bases and V 1 base, and 11 bases lay outside the gene matches. The CDR3 nucleotides are TGCGCCAGCAGCCAAGCCACCTGGGGGCAGGGGGCAGATACGCAGTATTTT. It codes for CASSQATWGQGADTQYF.

This chain joins TRBV7-6 and TRBJ1-4; tentative D call: TRBD1 (5 bases). Trimming left V 5 bases short and J 4 bases short, with 20 bases between. Germline CDR1 and CDR2: SGHVS and FNYEAQ. The CDR3 runs to 17 residues. Written as DNA, the CDR3 is TGTGCCAGCAGCCCATTTCAGGGACTTAGGGTTAATGAAAAACTGTTTTTT. Translated, it gives CASSPFQGLRVNEKLFF.

J is TRBJ2-1 and V is TRBV6-6, with 7 bases lining up with TRBD1. V dropped 7 bases and J dropped 7; count of bases not matched to a gene: 10. Germline CDR1 and CDR2: MNHNY and SVGAGI (reference sequence). The CDR3 has 14 amino acids. The CDR3 region has the DNA TGTGCCAGCACGAGGCAGGGGGTTAGAAATGAGCAGTTCTTC. Encoded protein: CASTRQGVRNEQFF.

The V and J genes are TRBV5-4 and TRBJ2-2; D is unclear. In germline, CDR1 is SGHNT, CDR2 YYREEE (reference sequence). The CDR3 is 16 amino acids. With 0 bases removed from V and 6 bases from J, the gap between germline ends came to 15 bases. The DNA of the CDR3 is TGTGCCAGCAGCTTGGTGAGGTACCCATCCCCCGGGGAGCTGTTTTTT. Translation gives CASSLVRYPSPGELFF.